Sequencing of this T cell receptor (beta chain) was carried out in a study of T cell responses to AZD1222 COVID-19 vaccine. Worth noting for this clone: Its antigen remains unknown.

Deletions cut 5 bases from V and 5 bases from J, with 5 bases between. This CDR3 has 11 amino acids. The germline V gene encodes CDR1 MNHNS and CDR2 SASEGT. The data were produced by immunoSEQ multiplex PCR, yet TCRdb's version contains in-frame clones alone and is incomplete. The table lists around 83,000 clones, 90% of them singletons. Study results and limitations: Clonal diversity may have been underestimated, and the donors were mostly white British, with more females than males. AZD1222 recipients seropositive at baseline numbered only 5 to 7.

The genes are TRBV6-1 and TRBJ2-3; no reliable D call. Sequenced here: peripheral blood, sampled 28 days after the second AZD1222 dose. The clonotype comes from an adult who received the AZD1222 COVID-19 vaccine. CDR3 DNA: TGTGCCAGCAGTTTTATAGATACGCAGTATTTT. Its protein is CASSFIDTQYF.